These 2 T cell receptor beta chains were sequenced from one sample in a study of T cell responses to AZD1222 COVID-19 vaccine. TCRdb's table, derived via immunoSEQ multiplex PCR, lists solely in-frame clones and lacks some. Of about 150,000 clones in the sample, about 91% are singletons; the top ten hold more than 1.3%. Here the sequenced sample was peripheral blood, taken on day 0 of AZD1222 vaccination. Receptors were obtained from an adult in good health.

This clone showed up just once. The chain is built from TRBV28 and TRBJ1-4, with TRBD1 as a possible D gene (5 bases). CDR3 length: 12 residues. The germline V gene encodes CDR1 MDHEN and CDR2 SYDVKM. Here the CDR3 DNA reads TGTGTTGTAGGGGCAAGAAATGAAAAACTGTTTTTT. It codes for CVVGARNEKLFF.

The chain employs TRBV6-7 and TRBJ2-3, with 7 bases aligning to TRBD2. TRBV6-7 is an open reading frame whose function is uncertain. J gave up 4 bases and V 6 bases, and 4 bases lay outside the gene matches. The CDR3 is 13 residues long. CDR3 in DNA: TGTGCCAGCAGCTGGGGGGGTTCAGATACGCAGTATTTT. Protein: CASSWGGSDTQYF.